This TCR beta chain was recorded in a study of regulatory T cells in long-lasting Graves disease. Sample time point: newly diagnosed GD, antithyroid drugs for less than 3 months. From PBMCs, RNA was extracted and then used to make the TCR library. The patients included were those that came from an endocrinology department in Xi'an, China. Both iRepertoire HTBI primers and Arm-PCR of CDR3 regions were used to build the TCR beta libraries. In the original analysis: The samples included roughly 62 TRBV and some 15 TRBJ segments. TCRdb passed the multiplex PCR reads through MiXCR, listing each CDR3 protein once. The V and J calls were not made by the authors but by TCRdb's processing. This table has about 620,000 distinct CDR3 sequences, around 17% appearing once. Ten or more counts support this clonotype. J was trimmed by 3 bases and V by 6 bases; bases with no gene match: 13. This CDR3 is 16 amino acids long. The germline gives CDR1 ENHRY, CDR2 SYGVKD.

The data also belong to a second study, concerning T cells in Graves' hyperthyroidism and ophthalmopathy. As that report states: The study defined stable Graves' hyperthyroidism as no ophthalmopathy progression within 18 months. Model output signaled ophthalmopathy a median around 6.9 months ahead of onset.

The sequences come from peripheral blood mononuclear cells (PBMCs), collected at new diagnosis, from a patient treated with antithyroid drugs. The chain carries TRBV10-3 and TRBJ2-7, with 8 bases identical to TRBD1. The clonotype comes from a woman under 40 with Graves disease. DNA for the CDR3: TGTGCCATCAGGCAGGGGGCCCAGCGACCTAACTACGAGCAGTACTTC. It codes for CAIRQGAQRPNYEQYF.